A single sample gave rise to the 21 T cell receptor beta chains below, sequenced in a study of cytomegalovirus exposure and HLA in healthy donors. Primers for the PCR totalled 60 Vbeta and 13 Jbeta. Clones were read by immunoSEQ multiplex PCR, and TCRdb kept only the in-frame ones, dropping some. The data contain about 140,000 clones, more than 70% of them singletons. Sequenced sample: PBMCs. The receptor source for this set is a male donor in good health and CMV-seropositive.

This clone was seen just once. The chain is built from TRBV7-2 and TRBJ2-2; no firm D call. The CDR3 covers 13 residues. V was pared by 1 base and J by 4 bases, with 4 bases between. The germline gives CDR1 SGHTA, CDR2 FQGNSA. The CDR3 sequence is CASSLGSTGELFF. In DNA form, the CDR3 reads TGTGCCAGCAGCTTAGGCAGCACCGGGGAGCTGTTTTTT.

This clone appeared a single time. The gene calls are TRBV6-6 and TRBJ2-5; possibly TRBD1 for D (5 bases). This CDR3 has 16 amino acids. Trimming cost V 5 bases and J 3 bases, with 19 bases left between them. Germline CDR1 reads MNHNY; CDR2 reads SVGAGI (reference sequence). CDR3 in amino acids: CASSNRPDTQEETQYF. The CDR3 DNA is TGTGCCAGCAGTAACCGACCGGACACTCAGGAAGAGACCCAGTACTTC.

This chain links TRBV27 with TRBJ2-7; D is possibly TRBD2 (6 bases). Germline lookup yields CDR1 MNHEY and CDR2 SMNVEV (reference sequence). Between the trimmed V and J ends, which lost 6 bases and 5 bases, there was a span of 23 bases. The CDR3 is made up of 16 amino acids. This CDR3 is CASSRLTSVGGDEQYF. CDR3 coding DNA: TGTGCCAGCAGCCGCCTCACGTCGGTGGGGGGAGACGAGCAGTACTTC.

The chain carries TRBV4-3 and TRBJ2-2; D is uncertain. Germline-derived CDR1 and CDR2 are LGHNA and YSLEER. Deletions cut 1 base from V and 3 bases from J, with 12 bases between. CDR3 length: 16 residues. CDR3 residues: CASSQGSIRDTGELFF. The CDR3 nucleotides are TGCGCCAGCAGCCAAGGCTCGATACGGGACACCGGGGAGCTGTTTTTT.

V usage is TRBV7-9 and J usage is TRBJ2-5; D remains ambiguous. The germline V and J ends were trimmed by 3 bases and 0 bases, with 8 bases remaining between them. CDR1 and CDR2 from the germline V gene are SEHNR and FQNEAQ (reference sequence). This CDR3 has 14 amino acids. The DNA for the CDR3 is TGTGCCAGCAGCTTCGTGCGGAACCAAGAGACCCAGTACTTC. The encoded protein is CASSFVRNQETQYF. Using reference TRBV7-9 and TRBJ2-5 for the parts outside the CDR3, the full variable domain is DTGVSQNPRHKITKRGQNVTFRCDPISEHNRLYWYRQTLGQGPEFLTYFQNEAQLEKSRLLSDRFSAERPKGSFSTLEIQRTEQGDSAMYLCASSFVRNQETQYFGPGTRLLVL.

V and J are TRBV6-1 and TRBJ2-5, with 10 bases lining up with TRBD1. With V trimmed by 7 bases and J by 5 bases, 7 bases remained unmatched. Germline CDR1 MNHNS, CDR2 SASEGT. The CDR3 covers 14 residues. The CDR3 reads CASNPTGGLETQYF. Here the CDR3 DNA reads TGTGCCAGCAACCCGACAGGGGGCCTGGAGACCCAGTACTTC.

V and J are TRBV7-2 and TRBJ2-5, with a possible D match to TRBD2 (5 bases). From germline, CDR1 is SGHTA and CDR2 FQGNSA. Trimming took off 1 base at V and 5 bases at J, with 17 bases between the two ends. The CDR3 is made up of 16 amino acids. CDR3 sequence reads: CASSLERLASWETQYF. The DNA for the CDR3 is TGTGCCAGCAGCTTAGAGCGGCTGGCTTCCTGGGAGACCCAGTACTTC.

The chain recombines TRBV6-4 with TRBJ2-2; the D gene is possibly TRBD2 (5 bases). The CDR3 is made up of 15 amino acids. Trimming pared 5 bases from V and 1 base from J, leaving 11 bases between. The V gene's germline CDR1 is MRHNA and CDR2 SNTAGT. CDR3: CASSLEAGNTGELFF. The CDR3 region has the DNA TGTGCCAGCAGTTTGGAGGCGGGGAACACCGGGGAGCTGTTTTTT.

The chain combines TRBV4-1 with TRBJ2-5, with TRBD2 identical over 11 bases. The length of the CDR3 is 16 residues. J lost 2 bases, V lost 0 bases, and 2 bases had no gene match. Germline CDR1 reads MGHRA; CDR2 reads YSYEKL. The chain's CDR3 is CASSQDLAGGQETQYF. The CDR3 bases are TGCGCCAGCAGCCAAGATCTAGCGGGGGGACAAGAGACCCAGTACTTC.

The rearrangement links TRBV4-1 to TRBJ2-7, with TRBD1 as a possible D gene (6 bases). Germline V gene data show CDR1 as MGHRA and CDR2 as YSYEKL. CDR3 length: 14 amino acids. The ends were cut back, 8 bases at V and 1 base at J, with 15 bases in the middle. The CDR3 loop reads CASGMTQGSYEQYF. As DNA, the CDR3 is TGCGCCAGCGGAATGACGCAGGGGTCCTACGAGCAGTACTTC.

This clone was found once. The J gene is TRBJ2-1, the V gene TRBV29-1; 10 bases are a match to TRBD2. V lost 3 bases and J lost 10; bases outside the gene matches: 9. Germline assignment: CDR1 SQVTM and CDR2 ANQGSEA. The CDR3 is 14 amino acids. The CDR3 DNA reads TGCAGCGTTGACGAACTAGCGGGAATATACGAGCAGTTCTTC. This codes for CSVDELAGIYEQFF.

The chain carries TRBV5-6 and TRBJ1-3, with 8 bases fitting TRBD1. Germline-derived CDR1 and CDR2 are SGHDT and YYEEEE. This CDR3 is 16 amino acids long. V shed 0 bases and J 9 bases; nucleotides not matched to a gene: 11. CDR3 sequence: CASSLGASGGAFTIYF. The CDR3 nucleotides are TGTGCCAGCAGCTTGGGCGCTTCAGGGGGCGCGTTCACCATATATTTT. The full variable domain, with the rest looked up from reference TRBV5-6 and TRBJ1-3, is DAGVTQSPTHLIKTRGQQVTLRCSPKSGHDTVSWYQQALGQGPQFIFQYYEEEERQRGNFPDRFSGHQFPNYSSELNVNALLLGDSALYLCASSLGASGGAFTIYFGEGSWLTVV.

J is TRBJ1-2 and V is TRBV30, with D unresolved. CDR3 length: 11 residues. The V gene's germline CDR1 is GTSNPN and CDR2 SVGIG (reference sequence). V shed 3 bases and J shed 8 bases, with 10 bases lying between them. CDR3 region: CAWSPIEGYTF. The CDR3 DNA reads TGTGCCTGGAGCCCGATAGAAGGCTACACCTTC. The variable domain in full, completed from reference TRBV30 and TRBJ1-2, reads SQTIHQWPATLVQPVGSPLSLECTVEGTSNPNLYWYRQAAGRGLQLLFYSVGIGQISSEVPQNLSASRPQDRQFILSSKKLLLSDSGFYLCAWSPIEGYTFGSGTRLTVV.

The chain links TRBV2 to TRBJ2-2, with a weak D call TRBD2 (5 bases). Deletions cut 7 bases from V and 1 base from J, with 7 bases between. Germline V gene data show CDR1 as SNHLY and CDR2 as FYNNEI. The length of the CDR3 is 13 residues. The CDR3 sequence: CASKRENTGELFF. The CDR3 region has the DNA TGTGCCAGCAAACGGGAGAACACCGGGGAGCTGTTTTTT.

This chain links TRBV4-3 with TRBJ2-1; 10 bases are shared with TRBD2. V dropped 1 base and J dropped 10; count of bases not matched to a gene: 10. CDR1 is LGHNA, CDR2 YSLEER, per germline. The CDR3 spans 16 residues. CDR3 DNA sequence: TGCGCCAGCAGCCAAGGGGCCAGCGGGAGGGGACGAGAGCAGTTCTTC. This gives the protein CASSQGASGRGREQFF.

V and J are TRBV2 and TRBJ1-5; no clear D. Germline CDR1 and CDR2: SNHLY and FYNNEI. The CDR3 runs 14 residues. With 6 bases removed from V and 0 bases from J, the gap between germline ends came to 9 bases. CDR3 region: CASSRDYSNQPQHF. The CDR3 region has the DNA TGTGCCAGCAGCCGGGATTATAGCAATCAGCCCCAGCATTTT.

The rearrangement joins TRBV10-3 to TRBJ2-3; 9 bases align to TRBD2. J was trimmed by 8 bases and V by 0 bases; bases with no gene match: 6. This CDR3 region has 15 residues. CDR1 ENHRY and CDR2 SYGVKD come from the germline V gene. The CDR3 DNA is TGTGCCATCAGTGAGTCGGTATCTAGCGGGATTACGCAGTATTTT. Its translation: CAISESVSSGITQYF.

The rearrangement links TRBV5-1 to TRBJ1-2, with a tentative D call TRBD1 (6 bases). V lost 7 bases and J 3 bases, leaving 13 bases between the germline ends. Germline V gives CDR1 SGHRS, CDR2 YFSETQ. The length of the CDR3 is 13 residues. This CDR3 reads CASGDRLDYGYTF. Written as DNA, the CDR3 is TGCGCCAGCGGCGACAGGCTCGACTATGGCTACACCTTC.

Details on this clone: At one boundary the junction diverges from the germline segment, which might be a read error. CDR3 in amino acids: CSSSRTRDSYTGELFF. CDR3 sequence (DNA): TGTTCCAGCAGCCGAACTCGGGACTCCTACACCGGGGAGCTGTTTTTT. This chain joins TRBV7-9 and TRBJ2-2, with D tentatively TRBD2 (6 bases). Germline V gene lookup returns CDR1 SEHNR and CDR2 FQNEAQ (reference sequence). The CDR3 length is 16 residues.

The chain is built from TRBV27 and TRBJ1-2, with TRBD1 matching over 9 bases. In germline, CDR1 is MNHEY, CDR2 SMNVEV (reference sequence). The CDR3 consists of 14 residues. V gave up 8 bases and J gave up 8 bases; unmatched junction bases: 12. The CDR3: CASGSGTGNRGYTF. As DNA, the CDR3 is TGTGCCAGCGGATCCGGGACAGGGAATAGAGGCTACACCTTC.

The V gene is TRBV25-1, the J gene TRBJ1-2; 7 bases are a match to TRBD1. This CDR3 region has 15 residues. The J segment lost 6 bases and the V segment lost 0 bases, leaving 7 bases of the junction unmatched. From germline, CDR1 is MGHDK and CDR2 SYGVNS. The CDR3 DNA follows: TGTGCCAGCAGTGAATATTTGATCAGGGGGGATGGCTACACCTTC. The encoded protein is CASSEYLIRGDGYTF.